What follows describes a single T cell receptor beta chain. With random hexamers, 0.5 to 1 ug RNA was reverse transcribed. TCRdb processed the immunoSEQ multiplex PCR reads anew with MiXCR; each CDR3 protein has one entry. This sample yields 120,000 or so distinct CDR3 sequences, of which 90% to 95% are seen a single time; more than 0.095% belongs to the top ten. Per germline, CDR1 LGHDT and CDR2 YNNKEL (reference sequence). The V segment lost 3 bases and the J segment 5 bases; nucleotides outside the gene matches: 13. The CDR3 totals 17 residues. The data belong to a study of CD8 T cells in Susac syndrome.

The specimen was CD4+ T cells from PBMCs. The TCR was taken from a human donor in good health. This chain uses TRBV3-1 with TRBJ2-1; TRBD1 matches at 7 bases. CDR3 region: CASSQGTGTAINNEQFF. In DNA, the CDR3 is TGTGCCAGCAGCCAGGGCACCGGGACAGCCATAAACAATGAGCAGTTCTTC.